The 22 T cell receptor beta chains below come from one sample, sequenced in a study of CD8+CD57+ T cells in acquired aplastic anemia. Genomic DNA, the template, was used for profiling of the TCR beta VDJ and CDR3. TCRdb ran MiXCR on the reads and lists one entry per CDR3 protein. Found here are about 180,000 distinct CDR3 sequences, approximately 48% of them singletons; the top ten hold about an eighth. Those patients picked for sequencing had displayed CD8+CD57+ cell expansion on flow cytometry. Sample: sorted CD4+, CD8+, or CD8+CD57+ T cells (not recorded which) from PBMCs. Receptors were obtained from a human donor with aplastic anemia.

This clonotype appeared many times. This sequence joins TRBV5-8 and TRBJ2-5; 7 nucleotides line up with TRBD1. V gave up 2 bases and J gave up 5 bases; unmatched junction bases: 9. In germline, CDR1 is SGHTS, CDR2 YDEGEE. This CDR3 contains 15 residues. The CDR3 here is CASSFYRGARETQYF. In DNA, the CDR3 is TGTGCCAGCAGCTTTTACAGGGGCGCACGTGAGACCCAGTACTTC.

This sequence joins TRBV15 and TRBJ2-5; TRBD1 might be the D (6 bases). Germline V CDR1 and CDR2: LNHNV, YYDKDF (reference sequence). Trimming stripped 1 base from V and 3 bases from J, with 15 bases between. The CDR3 covers 16 residues. CDR3 coding DNA: TGTGCCACCAGCAGAGGGGACACGGGTGGCGAAGAGACCCAGTACTTC. Its translation is CATSRGDTGGEETQYF.

This clonotype appeared a few times. The genes are TRBV19 and TRBJ1-2; D possibly corresponds to TRBD1 (5 bases). The germline CDR1 and CDR2 sequences are LNHDA and SQIVND (reference sequence). This CDR3 has 12 residues. The V and J ends lost 4 bases and 13 bases respectively, with 16 bases between them. Written as DNA, the CDR3 is TGTGCCAGTAGTACGGAGCTAGGGGCCCGCACCTTC. Translated: CASSTELGARTF.

This clonotype was detected once. This could be a read error, since a much larger clone is one nucleotide away. The CDR3 nucleotides read TGTGCCAGCGGCTTAGACGGCAGGGGGAACTACGAGCAGTACTTC. Its protein is CASGLDGRGNYEQYF. The chain uses TRBV7-3 and TRBJ2-7; 7 positions agree with TRBD1. The V gene's germline CDR1 is SGHTA and CDR2 FQGTGA. The CDR3 covers 15 residues. Variable domain in full (rest from reference TRBV7-3 and TRBJ2-7): GAGVSQTPSNKVTEKGKYVELRCDPISGHTALYWYRQSLGQGPEFLIYFQGTGAADDSGLPNDRFFAVRPEGSVSTLKIQRTERGDSAVYLCASGLDGRGNYEQYFGPGTRLTVT.

This clonotype was detected many times. The V gene is TRBV15, the J gene TRBJ2-7, with D perhaps given as TRBD1 or TRBD2 (5 bases each). V was trimmed by 4 bases and J by 5 bases, leaving 12 bases between them. There are 13 residues in the CDR3. Per the germline V gene, CDR1 is LNHNV and CDR2 is YYDKDF (reference sequence). The CDR3 sequence: CATSTAGGHEQYF. CDR3 DNA: TGTGCCACCAGCACGGCTGGGGGACACGAGCAGTACTTC.

The chain uses TRBV4-2 and TRBJ2-1, with 7 bases fitting TRBD2. The CDR3 spans 13 residues. V shed 4 bases, J shed 7 bases, and the junction held 4 bases outside the gene matches. Germline V gives CDR1 LGHNA, CDR2 YNFKEQ. The CDR3 region is CASSRDYDNEQFF. The CDR3 region has the DNA TGTGCCAGCAGCCGGGACTACGATAATGAGCAGTTCTTC.

Notes on this clonotype: One junction end disagrees with the germline gene, perhaps due to a read error. V and J are TRBV19 and TRBJ2-5, with D tentatively TRBD1 or TRBD2 (5 bases each). The germline V gene has CDR1 LNHDA and CDR2 SQIVND (reference sequence). The CDR3 runs 14 residues. CDR3 DNA sequence: TGTGCCAGTAGTCGGGGCTGGGAAGAAGAGATCCAGTACTTC. Protein sequence: CASSRGWEEEIQYF.

Ten or more counts support this clonotype. The chain employs TRBV7-3 and TRBJ1-3; 9 bases map to TRBD1. The CDR3 loop spans 17 amino acids. The V gene's germline CDR1 is SGHTA and CDR2 FQGTGA. J was trimmed by 3 bases and V by 1 base; bases with no gene match: 7. Here the CDR3 reads CASSLMATGGGGNTIYF. CDR3 in DNA: TGTGCCAGCAGCTTAATGGCGACAGGGGGAGGTGGAAACACCATATATTTT.

A few counts support this clonotype. This chain joins TRBV10-3 and TRBJ2-7; no clear D gene. Germline assignment: CDR1 ENHRY and CDR2 SYGVKD. CDR3 length: 15 amino acids. Trimming left V 0 bases short and J 0 bases short, with 9 bases between. In DNA form, the CDR3 reads TGTGCCATCAGTGAGTCTGATGGACCCTCCTACGAGCAGTACTTC. As protein: CAISESDGPSYEQYF.

This chain connects TRBV2 to TRBJ2-3, with 9 bases that match TRBD2. J lost 2 bases, V lost 4 bases, and 7 bases had no gene match. This CDR3 has 16 amino acids. CDR1 SNHLY and CDR2 FYNNEI come from the germline V gene. The CDR3: CASSVLAGALTDTQYF. The CDR3 DNA is TGTGCCAGCAGTGTCTTAGCGGGGGCCCTCACAGATACGCAGTATTTT. The variable domain in full, with the rest retrieved from reference TRBV2 and TRBJ2-3, is EPEVTQTPSHQVTQMGQEVILRCVPISNHLYFYWYRQILGQKVEFLVSFYNNEISEKSEIFDDQFSVERPDGSNFTLKIRSTKLEDSAMYFCASSVLAGALTDTQYFGPGTRLTVL.

This clonotype showed up many times. The genes are TRBV5-1 and TRBJ1-1; 7 bases fit TRBD1. Trimming removed 4 bases from V and 10 bases from J; junction bases left unmatched: 10. Germline loops: CDR1 SGHRS, CDR2 YFSETQ. The CDR3 runs 13 residues. The CDR3 coding sequence is TGCGCCAGCAGCAAAGGACAGGTGGCGGGAGCTTTCTTT. As protein: CASSKGQVAGAFF.

This clonotype appeared once. This may arise from a read error, as a much more abundant clone is one base away. The genes are TRBV7-9 and TRBJ2-3; 8 bases align to TRBD2. CDR3 length: 16 amino acids. Germline V gene data show CDR1 as SEHNR and CDR2 as FQNEAQ (reference sequence). CDR3 sequence (DNA): TGTGCCAGCAGTGATACGCCCGGGGGGGCCACAGATGCGCAGTATTTT. This encodes CASSDTPGGATDAQYF.

This clonotype appeared many times. The chain couples TRBV19 to TRBJ1-1; no reliable D call. Germline CDR1 and CDR2: LNHDA and SQIVND (reference sequence). The CDR3 consists of 13 residues. V lost 3 bases, J lost 4 bases, and 9 bases lay in between. The CDR3 DNA reads TGTGCCAGTAGTATGCTTGTAGGCACTGAAGCTTTCTTT. Translating it yields CASSMLVGTEAFF.

At least ten counts were recorded for this clonotype. The rearrangement joins TRBV12-3 or TRBV12-4 to TRBJ1-1; 9 bases are a match to TRBD1. The CDR3 loop spans 16 amino acids. V shed 5 bases, J shed 1 base, and the junction held 8 bases outside the gene matches. The CDR3 loop reads CASSPDRGHENTEAFF. The CDR3 region has the DNA TGTGCCAGCAGTCCGGACAGGGGTCATGAGAACACTGAAGCTTTCTTT.

The genes are TRBV4-2 and TRBJ2-1; 8 nucleotides agree with TRBD2. Looked up from germline, CDR1 is LGHNA and CDR2 is YNFKEQ. This CDR3 comprises 14 residues. Germline trimming cut 0 bases from V and 8 bases from J; bases unmatched to any gene: 3. CDR3 bases: TGTGCCAGCAGCCAAGATCGAGCGGGGGATGAGCAGTTCTTC. Translated: CASSQDRAGDEQFF.

The V call is TRBV7-8, the J call TRBJ2-3; the match to TRBD2 covers 8 bases. This CDR3 comprises 16 residues. The germline CDR1 and CDR2 sequences are SGHVS and FQNEAQ. After removal of 5 bases from V and 6 bases from J, the junction contained 13 bases not matched to a gene. CDR3 protein: CASSITGTRRSDTQYF. In nucleotides, the CDR3 is TGTGCCAGCAGCATTACCGGGACTAGGAGATCGGATACGCAGTATTTT.

Many counts were recorded for this clonotype. The chain carries TRBV20-1 and TRBJ1-5; 9 positions match TRBD1. Unmatched junction bases numbered 13, after V lost 6 bases and J lost 1 base. CDR1 is DFQATT and CDR2 is SNEGSKA in the germline V gene (reference sequence). CDR3 length equals 17 residues. CDR3 amino acids: CSASPPGQGFSNQPQHF. The CDR3 DNA is TGCAGTGCGAGCCCTCCGGGACAGGGTTTCAGCAATCAGCCCCAGCATTTT.

The chain links TRBV29-1 to TRBJ1-2; D may be TRBD1 (5 bases). This CDR3 is 14 amino acids long. V dropped 7 bases and J dropped 4 bases, with 19 bases sitting between them. Germline lookup yields CDR1 SQVTM and CDR2 ANQGSEA. The CDR3 is CSANLGSGTYGYTF. The CDR3 DNA sequence: TGCAGCGCAAATCTAGGTTCGGGGACCTATGGCTACACCTTC. Complete variable domain (other parts from reference TRBV29-1 and TRBJ1-2): SAVISQKPSRDICQRGTSLTIQCQVDSQVTMMFWYRQQPGQSLTLIATANQGSEATYESGFVIDKFPISRPNLTFSTLTVSNMSPEDSSIYLCSANLGSGTYGYTFGSGTRLTVV.

The chain combines TRBV10-1 with TRBJ1-2; D remains unclear. Looked up from germline, CDR1 is WNHNN and CDR2 is SYGVQD (reference sequence). Trimming took off 0 bases at V and 6 bases at J, with 8 bases between the two ends. This CDR3 region has 13 residues. The CDR3 sequence: CASSESPGHGYTF. CDR3 DNA: TGCGCCAGCAGTGAGTCGCCTGGGCATGGCTACACCTTC.

J is TRBJ2-5 and V is TRBV2; perhaps D is TRBD1 or TRBD2 (5 bases each). The CDR3 is made up of 13 amino acids. Trimming took 4 bases from V and 6 from J, leaving 12 bases between them. CDR1 SNHLY and CDR2 FYNNEI come from the germline V gene. The CDR3 DNA follows: TGTGCCAGCAGTGTTGTCTGGGACCAGACCCAGTACTTC. Translation gives CASSVVWDQTQYF.

This clonotype was seen a single time. The chain uses TRBV19 and TRBJ1-1; D is unresolved. CDR3 length: 14 amino acids. V was cut by 5 bases and J by 0 bases, with 10 bases left in between. Germline V gives CDR1 LNHDA, CDR2 SQIVND (reference sequence). The chain's CDR3 is CASSATALNTEAFF. In DNA form, the CDR3 reads TGTGCCAGTAGTGCCACAGCGTTGAACACTGAAGCTTTCTTT.

Concerning this clonotype: With a much larger clone just one base away, this may be a read error. The CDR3 coding sequence is TGTGCCAGCAGCCCGGCAGAAAAGGGTCTCACAGATACGCAGTATTTT. This encodes CASSPAEKGLTDTQYF. The V call is TRBV4-2, the J call TRBJ2-3; D is undetermined. V was shortened by 4 bases and J by 2 bases, with 16 bases between the two germline ends. This CDR3 contains 16 residues. Germline loops: CDR1 LGHNA, CDR2 YNFKEQ.